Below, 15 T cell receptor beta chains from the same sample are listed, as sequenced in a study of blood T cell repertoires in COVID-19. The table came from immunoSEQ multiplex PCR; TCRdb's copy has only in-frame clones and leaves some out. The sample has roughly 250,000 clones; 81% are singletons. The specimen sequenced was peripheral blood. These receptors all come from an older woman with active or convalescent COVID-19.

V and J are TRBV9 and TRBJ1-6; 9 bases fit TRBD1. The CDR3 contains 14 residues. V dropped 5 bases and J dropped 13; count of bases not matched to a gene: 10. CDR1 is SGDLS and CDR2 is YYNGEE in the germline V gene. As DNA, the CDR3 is TGTGCCAGCAGTACCGGGACAGGGAAGACCCCCCTCCACTTT. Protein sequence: CASSTGTGKTPLHF.

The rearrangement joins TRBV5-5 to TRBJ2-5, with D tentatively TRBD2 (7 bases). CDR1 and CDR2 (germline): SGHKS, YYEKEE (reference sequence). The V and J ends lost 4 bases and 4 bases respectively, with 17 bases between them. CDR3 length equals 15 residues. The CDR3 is CASSGFAGAGETQYF. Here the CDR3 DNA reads TGTGCCAGCAGCGGATTCGCGGGGGCCGGAGAGACCCAGTACTTC.

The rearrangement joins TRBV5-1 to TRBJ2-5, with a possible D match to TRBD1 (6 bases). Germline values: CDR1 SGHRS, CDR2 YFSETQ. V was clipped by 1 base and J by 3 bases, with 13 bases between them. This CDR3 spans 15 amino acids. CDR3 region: CASSLPTGGKETQYF. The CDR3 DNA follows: TGCGCCAGCAGCTTGCCGACAGGTGGTAAAGAGACCCAGTACTTC.

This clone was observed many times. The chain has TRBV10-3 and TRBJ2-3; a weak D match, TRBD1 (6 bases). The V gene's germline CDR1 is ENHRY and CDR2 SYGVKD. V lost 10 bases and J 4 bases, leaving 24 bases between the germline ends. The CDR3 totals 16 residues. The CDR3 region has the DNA TGTGCCACTTCGGACAGTTTGTCGATCAGCGCAGATACGCAGTATTTT. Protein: CATSDSLSISADTQYF.

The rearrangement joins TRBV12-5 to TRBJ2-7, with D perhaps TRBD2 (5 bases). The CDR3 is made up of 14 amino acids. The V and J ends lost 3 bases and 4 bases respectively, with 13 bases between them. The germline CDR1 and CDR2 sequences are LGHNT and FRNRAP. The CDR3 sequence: CASGLGSGGYEQYF. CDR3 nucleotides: TGTGCTAGTGGTTTAGGGTCTGGCGGGTACGAGCAGTACTTC.

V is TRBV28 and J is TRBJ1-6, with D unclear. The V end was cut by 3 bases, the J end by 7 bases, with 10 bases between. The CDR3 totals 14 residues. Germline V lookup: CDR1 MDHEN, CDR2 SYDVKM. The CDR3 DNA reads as TGTGCCAGCAGTTTCCCCAGGCCCAATTCACCCCTCCACTTT. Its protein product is CASSFPRPNSPLHF.

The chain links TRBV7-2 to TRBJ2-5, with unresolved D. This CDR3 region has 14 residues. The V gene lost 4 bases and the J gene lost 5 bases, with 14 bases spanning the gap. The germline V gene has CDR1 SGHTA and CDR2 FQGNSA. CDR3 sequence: CASSYLAVWETQYF. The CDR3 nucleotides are TGTGCCAGCAGCTACTTGGCGGTGTGGGAGACCCAGTACTTC.

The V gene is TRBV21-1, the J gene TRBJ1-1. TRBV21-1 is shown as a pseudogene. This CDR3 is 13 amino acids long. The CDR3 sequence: CASSNAGDTEAFF. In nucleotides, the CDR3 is TGTGCCAGCAGCAACGCGGGGGACACTGAAGCTTTCTTT.

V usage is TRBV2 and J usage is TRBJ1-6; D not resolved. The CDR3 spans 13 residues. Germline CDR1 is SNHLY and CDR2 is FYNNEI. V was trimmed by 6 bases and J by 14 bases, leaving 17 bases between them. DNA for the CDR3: TGTGCCAGCAGACTTTCTCGGTTCGGGTCCCTCCACTTT. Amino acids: CASRLSRFGSLHF.

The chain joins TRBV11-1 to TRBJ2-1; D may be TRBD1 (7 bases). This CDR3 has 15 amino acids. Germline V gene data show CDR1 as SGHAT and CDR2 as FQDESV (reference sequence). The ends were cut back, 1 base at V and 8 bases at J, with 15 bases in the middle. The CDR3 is CASSLVPGGFDEQFF. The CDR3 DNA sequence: TGTGCCAGCAGCTTAGTTCCAGGGGGGTTCGATGAGCAGTTCTTC.

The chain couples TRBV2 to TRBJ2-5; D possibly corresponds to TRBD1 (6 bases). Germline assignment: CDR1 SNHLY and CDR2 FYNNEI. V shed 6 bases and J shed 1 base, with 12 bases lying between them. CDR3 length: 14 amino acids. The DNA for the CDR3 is TGTGCCAGCAGAACCGACAGGAGCCAAGAGACCCAGTACTTC. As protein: CASRTDRSQETQYF.

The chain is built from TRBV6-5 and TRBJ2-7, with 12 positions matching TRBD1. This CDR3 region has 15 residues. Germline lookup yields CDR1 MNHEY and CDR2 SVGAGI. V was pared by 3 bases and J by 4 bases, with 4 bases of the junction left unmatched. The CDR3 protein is CASSYRDRGLYEQYF. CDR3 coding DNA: TGTGCCAGCAGTTATCGGGACAGGGGGCTATACGAGCAGTACTTC.

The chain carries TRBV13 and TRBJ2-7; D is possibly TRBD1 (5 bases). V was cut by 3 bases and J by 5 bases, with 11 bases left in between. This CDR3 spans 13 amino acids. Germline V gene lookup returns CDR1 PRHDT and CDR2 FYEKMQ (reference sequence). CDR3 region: CASSFLGRDEQYF. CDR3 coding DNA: TGTGCCAGCAGCTTTCTCGGCAGGGACGAGCAGTACTTC.

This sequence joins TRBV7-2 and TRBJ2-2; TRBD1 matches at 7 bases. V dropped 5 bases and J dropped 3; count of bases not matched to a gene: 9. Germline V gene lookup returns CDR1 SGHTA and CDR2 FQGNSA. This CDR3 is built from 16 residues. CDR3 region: CASSLRGGPDTGELFF. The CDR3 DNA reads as TGTGCCAGCAGCCTACGAGGGGGCCCGGACACCGGGGAGCTGTTTTTT.

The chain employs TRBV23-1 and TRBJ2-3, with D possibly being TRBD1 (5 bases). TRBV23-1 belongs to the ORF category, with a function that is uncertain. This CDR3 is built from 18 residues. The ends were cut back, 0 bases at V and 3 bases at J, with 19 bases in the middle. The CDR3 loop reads CASSQSSPVAGWTDTQYF. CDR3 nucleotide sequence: TGCGCCAGCAGTCAATCATCCCCCGTTGCAGGGTGGACAGATACGCAGTATTTT.